Shown below are 23 T cell receptor beta chains from a single sample sequenced in a study of post-analysis software for immune sequencing data. No cognate antigen is known for these TCRs. Points from the study as a whole: There were five TRBV segments more frequent in patients than controls, and TRBV5-6, TRBV5-1 and TRBV20-1 were among them.

Unique-molecular-identifier-tagged TCR beta cDNA libraries were used. TCRdb recomputed calls from the PCR reads with MiXCR, one row per CDR3 protein. The profile covers more than 500,000 distinct CDR3 sequences, with under 40% appearing a single time and around 5.9% taken by the ten largest. The source material was blood. The receptor set was obtained from a girl aged 2-17 years with multiple sclerosis.

The chain combines TRBV4-1 with TRBJ1-4; D gene uncertain. V lost 5 bases and J 4 bases, leaving 14 bases between the germline ends. Germline V gene sequence: CDR1 MGHRA, CDR2 YSYEKL. The CDR3 totals 15 residues. The CDR3 loop is CASSGSSSFNEKLFF. CDR3 DNA: TGCGCCAGCAGCGGATCGAGCAGTTTTAATGAAAAACTGTTTTTT.

This clonotype was detected only a few times. The chain recombines TRBV14 with TRBJ2-1; 8 bases are a match to TRBD2. Germline V gene sequence: CDR1 SGHDN, CDR2 FVKESK. Trimming at V came to 1 base and at J to 3 bases, leaving 5 bases not matched to a gene. The CDR3 contains 16 residues. The CDR3 region has the DNA TGTGCCAGCAGCCAAGGATGGACTAGCATCTACAATGAGCAGTTCTTC. As protein: CASSQGWTSIYNEQFF.

This clonotype has only a few counts. This chain joins TRBV5-1 and TRBJ2-4; 8 positions match TRBD1. The CDR3 spans 19 residues. Germline V gene data show CDR1 as SGHRS and CDR2 as YFSETQ. V was clipped by 4 bases and J by 1 base; unmatched bases: 16. In DNA, the CDR3 is TGCGCCAGCAGCCCACCGAGGGCAGGGGGCCCCCAGGCCAAAAACATTCAGTACTTC. This translates into CASSPPRAGGPQAKNIQYF.

The chain has TRBV20-1 and TRBJ2-5, with D uncertain. Per the germline V gene, CDR1 is DFQATT and CDR2 is SNEGSKA (reference sequence). The V and J ends lost 7 bases and 4 bases respectively, with 16 bases between them. The CDR3 consists of 13 residues. The CDR3 DNA reads as TGCAGTGTTTATTCGATGGCCCGAGAGACCCAGTACTTC. As protein: CSVYSMARETQYF.

The DNA of the CDR3 is TGCGCCAGCAGCCAAGACATAACTGTTGTCTCCTACGAGCAGTACTTC. As protein: CASSQDITVVSYEQYF. This chain uses TRBV4-1 with TRBJ2-7; D remains ambiguous. V was shortened by 0 bases and J by 0 bases, with 12 bases between the two germline ends. The CDR3 consists of 16 residues. From germline, CDR1 is MGHRA and CDR2 YSYEKL.

The V and J genes are TRBV7-2 and TRBJ2-1; 11 bases align to TRBD2. V lost 5 bases and J lost 14; bases outside the gene matches: 8. The CDR3 totals 13 residues. The germline gives CDR1 SGHTA, CDR2 FQGNSA. This CDR3 is CASSLSGGASEFF. In DNA, the CDR3 is TGTGCCAGCAGCCTTAGCGGGGGGGCCTCTGAGTTCTTC.

This clonotype was observed a handful of times. DNA for the CDR3: TGTGCCAGCAGCTTGGGCACTCCGGGGGCCACGGACGAGCAGTACTTC. This gives the protein CASSLGTPGATDEQYF. V and J are TRBV13 and TRBJ2-7; D may match TRBD1 or TRBD2 (6 bases each). Trimming cost V 3 bases and J 5 bases, with 20 bases left between them. Germline assignment: CDR1 PRHDT and CDR2 FYEKMQ (reference sequence). The CDR3 runs 16 residues.

Only a few counts were recorded for this clonotype. The chain recombines TRBV28 with TRBJ2-4; D is perhaps TRBD1 (5 bases). Matching the DNA end better, TRBJ2-7 makes the J call doubtful. The CDR3 is 15 amino acids. The germline gives CDR1 MDHEN, CDR2 SYDVKM. The CDR3 loop is CASREGAKDFYEQYF. The CDR3, as DNA: TGTGCCAGCAGAGAAGGGGCGAAAGACTTCTACGAGCAGTACTTC.

This clonotype was seen a few times. This rearrangement joins TRBV20-1 to TRBJ2-4; no clear D. V was clipped by 3 bases and J by 2 bases, with 17 bases between them. This CDR3 comprises 16 residues. Germline V gives CDR1 DFQATT, CDR2 SNEGSKA (reference sequence). The CDR3 here is CSASGVGVLTKNIQYF. The CDR3 DNA follows: TGCAGTGCTAGCGGAGTGGGTGTCCTAACCAAAAACATTCAGTACTTC.

The chain recombines TRBV20-1 with TRBJ2-4; D remains ambiguous. The DNA end is a closer match to TRBJ2-5, so the J assignment may be wrong. Looked up from germline, CDR1 is DFQATT and CDR2 is SNEGSKA (reference sequence). The CDR3 is 11 amino acids. This CDR3 is CSAPLMETQYF. The CDR3 DNA sequence: TGCAGTGCGCCACTGATGGAGACCCAGTACTTC.

This sequence joins TRBV7-9 and TRBJ2-1; 7 bases match TRBD1. Germline CDR1 reads SEHNR; CDR2 reads FQNEAQ (reference sequence). V lost 2 bases, J lost 4 bases, and 11 bases stayed unmatched. The CDR3 sequence is 17 residues long. The CDR3 here is CASSLSLRDSLYNEQFF. CDR3 DNA sequence: TGTGCCAGCAGCTTATCCCTCCGGGACAGTCTTTACAATGAGCAGTTCTTC.

The V and J genes are TRBV4-1 and TRBJ2-1; the D is unclear. Per germline, CDR1 MGHRA and CDR2 YSYEKL. This CDR3 is built from 20 residues. Trimming cost V 0 bases and J 2 bases, with 23 bases left between them. The CDR3 nucleotides are TGCGCCAGCAGCCAAGACCCTATTGAGAGAGGACCTTCCACCTACAATGAGCAGTTCTTC. Residues: CASSQDPIERGPSTYNEQFF.

The chain carries TRBV5-1 and TRBJ2-3; tentatively, D is TRBD2 (6 bases). Looked up from germline, CDR1 is SGHRS and CDR2 is YFSETQ. The CDR3 totals 14 residues. V lost 5 bases and J 2 bases, leaving 12 bases between the germline ends. The CDR3 is CASRRGDFTDTQYF. In nucleotides, the CDR3 is TGCGCCAGCAGACGAGGGGACTTCACAGATACGCAGTATTTT.

This clonotype showed up many times. A clone one base away is much larger, so this may be a read error. J is TRBJ1-2 and V is TRBV4-1, with 7 bases matching TRBD1. Germline V lookup: CDR1 MGHRA, CDR2 YSYEKL. This CDR3 region has 17 residues. V gave up 5 bases and J gave up 7 bases; unmatched junction bases: 19. This CDR3 is CASSGGGRGPWSSGYTF. Written as DNA, the CDR3 is TGCGCCAGCAGCGGAGGGGGGAGGGGGCCTTGGAGCTCTGGCTACACCTTC.

This clonotype turned up a few times. This rearrangement joins TRBV6-5 to TRBJ2-7; D ambiguous. Germline CDR1 reads MNHEY; CDR2 reads SVGAGI. V lost 6 bases and J lost 4, with 16 bases in between. The CDR3 loop spans 14 amino acids. The CDR3 DNA reads TGTGCCAGCAGCCACCCCTCACAGCGATACGAGCAGTACTTC. Its protein is CASSHPSQRYEQYF.

Only a few counts were recorded for this clonotype. The J gene is TRBJ2-3, the V gene TRBV4-1, with D possibly TRBD2 on 7 matching bases. The CDR3 length is 17 residues. The V end was cut by 3 bases, the J end by 3 bases, with 19 bases between. Germline V gene data show CDR1 as MGHRA and CDR2 as YSYEKL. The CDR3 region has the DNA TGCGCCAGCAGCCACCCCGGGGTGGGGGGGCTTACAGATACGCAGTATTTT. Translating gives CASSHPGVGGLTDTQYF.

This clonotype was counted a few times. The genes are TRBV7-8 and TRBJ2-7; 9 bases line up with TRBD1. The CDR3 runs 15 residues. J gave up 2 bases and V 1 base, and 3 bases lay outside the gene matches. Per the germline V gene, CDR1 is SGHVS and CDR2 is FQNEAQ. The CDR3 here is CASSLERQGAYEQYF. The CDR3 DNA sequence: TGTGCCAGCAGCTTAGAGAGACAGGGGGCCTACGAGCAGTACTTC.

In its sample, this clonotype was seen a few times. The CDR3 sequence is CSTLGGGATDTQYF. CDR3 DNA: TGCAGCACTCTCGGCGGGGGGGCTACAGATACGCAGTATTTT. The chain recombines TRBV29-1 with TRBJ2-3, with 9 bases matching TRBD2. The CDR3 is 14 residues long. Germline V gene data show CDR1 as SQVTM and CDR2 as ANQGSEA. V shed 8 bases and J 3 bases; nucleotides not matched to a gene: 9.

Concerning this clonotype itself: Compared with germline, one end of the junction differs, possibly owing to a read error. The chain uses TRBV2 and TRBJ1-2, with D possibly matching TRBD1 (5 bases). The CDR3 runs 15 residues. Germline assignment: CDR1 SNHLY and CDR2 FYNNEI. The CDR3 here is CAGSEGTARGSGYTF. The DNA for the CDR3 is TGTGCCGGCAGTGAGGGGACGGCGCGGGGTAGTGGCTACACCTTC.

The J gene is TRBJ2-5, the V gene TRBV4-1; possibly TRBD1 or TRBD2 for D (5 bases each). The CDR3 is 17 residues long. V was trimmed by 6 bases and J by 1 base, leaving 21 bases between them. Germline V gene data show CDR1 as MGHRA and CDR2 as YSYEKL. The CDR3, as DNA: TGCGCCAGCAGGCCAAGATATCCCCCGGGACCCCAAGAGACCCAGTACTTC. It yields the protein CASRPRYPPGPQETQYF.

This clonotype was counted only a few times. This chain links TRBV29-1 with TRBJ1-6; 7 bases match TRBD1. V was pared by 5 bases and J by 9 bases, with 7 bases of the junction left unmatched. Germline lookup yields CDR1 SQVTM and CDR2 ANQGSEA. The CDR3 loop spans 13 amino acids. The CDR3, as DNA: TGCAGCGTTCGACAGGGCCAAGGTTCACCCCTCCACTTT. Residues: CSVRQGQGSPLHF.

This clonotype was counted ten times or more. This sequence joins TRBV20-1 and TRBJ2-7; D may be TRBD1 (5 bases). CDR3 length: 12 residues. Germline V gene sequence: CDR1 DFQATT, CDR2 SNEGSKA (reference sequence). The V gene lost 5 bases and the J gene lost 3 bases, with 11 bases spanning the gap. The DNA of the CDR3 is TGCAGTGCTTTGGGGCAGAACTACGAGCAGTACTTC. Protein product: CSALGQNYEQYF.

This clonotype was detected a few times. The V call is TRBV29-1, the J call TRBJ1-1; unclear D gene. Germline V gene data show CDR1 as SQVTM and CDR2 as ANQGSEA. Between the trimmed V and J ends, which lost 7 bases and 1 base, there was a span of 13 bases. The CDR3 covers 13 residues. Here the CDR3 DNA reads TGCAGCGCCCCAGATTATCCGAACACTGAAGCTTTCTTT. Translation: CSAPDYPNTEAFF.